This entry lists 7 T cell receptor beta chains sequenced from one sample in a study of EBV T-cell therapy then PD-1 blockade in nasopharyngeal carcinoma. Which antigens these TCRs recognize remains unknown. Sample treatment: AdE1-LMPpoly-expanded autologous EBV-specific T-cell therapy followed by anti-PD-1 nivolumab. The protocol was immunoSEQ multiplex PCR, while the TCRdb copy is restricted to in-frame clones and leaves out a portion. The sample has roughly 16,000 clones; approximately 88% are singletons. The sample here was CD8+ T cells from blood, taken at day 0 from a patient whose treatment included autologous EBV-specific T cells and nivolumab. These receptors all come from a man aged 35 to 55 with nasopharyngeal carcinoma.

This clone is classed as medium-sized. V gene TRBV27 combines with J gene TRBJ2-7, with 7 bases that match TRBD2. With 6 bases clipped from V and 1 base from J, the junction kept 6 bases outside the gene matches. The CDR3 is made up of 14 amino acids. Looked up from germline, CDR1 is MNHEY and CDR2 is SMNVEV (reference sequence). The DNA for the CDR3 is TGTGCCAGCAGGTGGGGGGGGATGTCCTACGAGCAGTACTTC. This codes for CASRWGGMSYEQYF.

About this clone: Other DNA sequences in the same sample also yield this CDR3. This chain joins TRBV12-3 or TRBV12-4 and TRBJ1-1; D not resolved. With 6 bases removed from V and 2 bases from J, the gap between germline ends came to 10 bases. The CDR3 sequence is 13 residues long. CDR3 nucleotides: TGTGCCAGCAGCTCCGGTCCAAACACTGAAGCTTTCTTT. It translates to CASSSGPNTEAFF.

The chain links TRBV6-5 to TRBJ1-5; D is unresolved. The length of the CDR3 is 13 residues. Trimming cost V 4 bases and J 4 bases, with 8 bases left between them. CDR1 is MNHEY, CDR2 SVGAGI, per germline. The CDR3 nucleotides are TGTGCCAGCAGTTTTTCCGGTAATCAGCCCCAGCATTTT. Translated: CASSFSGNQPQHF.

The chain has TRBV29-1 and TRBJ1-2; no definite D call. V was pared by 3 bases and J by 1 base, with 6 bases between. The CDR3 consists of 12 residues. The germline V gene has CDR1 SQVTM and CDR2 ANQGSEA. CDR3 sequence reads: CSVEDLNYGYTF. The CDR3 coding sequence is TGCAGCGTTGAGGACCTTAACTATGGCTACACCTTC.

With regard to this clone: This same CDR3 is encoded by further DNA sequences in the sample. For the CDR3, the DNA is TGTGCCAGCAGTGACTCTTCGGGGGGCACAGATACGCAGTATTTT. It yields the protein CASSDSSGGTDTQYF. The chain has TRBV6-4 and TRBJ2-3; D may be TRBD2 (6 bases). Trimming removed 0 bases at V and 1 base at J, with 8 bases between. Germline V lookup: CDR1 MRHNA, CDR2 SNTAGT. The CDR3 is 15 amino acids.

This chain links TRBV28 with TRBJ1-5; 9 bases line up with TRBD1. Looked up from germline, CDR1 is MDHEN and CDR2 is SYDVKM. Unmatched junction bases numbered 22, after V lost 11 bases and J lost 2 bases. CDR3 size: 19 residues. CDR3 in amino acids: CAGARLWDRDGLGNQPQHF. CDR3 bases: TGTGCCGGTGCTCGGTTGTGGGACAGGGATGGTTTAGGCAATCAGCCCCAGCATTTT.

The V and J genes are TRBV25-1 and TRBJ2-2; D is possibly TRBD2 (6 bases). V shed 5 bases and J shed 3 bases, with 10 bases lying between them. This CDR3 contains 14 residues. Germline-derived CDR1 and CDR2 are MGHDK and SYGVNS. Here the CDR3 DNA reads TGTGCCAGCAGTTCCAGGGAGGACACCGGGGAGCTGTTTTTT. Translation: CASSSREDTGELFF.